These 20 T cell receptor beta chains share one sample of origin, sequenced in a study of regulatory dendritic cells for organ transplantation. Method: immunoSEQ multiplex PCR; TCRdb's copy keeps in-frame clones and lacks some. The sample contains almost 30,000 clones, over 60% of which appear only once. Sequenced input: memory CD4+ T cells from blood. Subset indicated: CD45RO+ memory T cells. The receptors originated from a human donor in good health.

The chain has TRBV2 and TRBJ2-3, with 8 bases identical to TRBD1. CDR1 and CDR2 from the germline V gene are SNHLY and FYNNEI. There are 15 residues in the CDR3. The J segment lost 0 bases and the V segment lost 6 bases, leaving 5 bases of the junction unmatched. The CDR3 DNA follows: TGTGCCAGCAGGGGGGACAGGATAAGCACAGATACGCAGTATTTT. Amino acid sequence: CASRGDRISTDTQYF.

As DNA, the CDR3 is TGTGCCAGCAGTCCTTACGATGGGCAGTTCTTC. Residues: CASSPYDGQFF. The J gene is TRBJ2-1, the V gene TRBV2; D remains ambiguous. This CDR3 region has 11 residues. Trimming shortened V by 5 bases and J by 12 bases, and 11 bases separated the two germline ends. Germline V CDR1 and CDR2: SNHLY, FYNNEI.

This rearrangement joins TRBV5-8 to TRBJ2-1, with 8 bases matching TRBD2. With 0 bases clipped from V and 3 bases from J, the junction kept 5 bases outside the gene matches. In germline, CDR1 is SGHTS, CDR2 YDEGEE. The CDR3 contains 16 residues. The CDR3 region has the DNA TGTGCCAGCAGCTTGGCCCGACTAGCGAGCTACAATGAGCAGTTCTTC. It encodes CASSLARLASYNEQFF.

CDR3 DNA sequence: TGTGCCAGTAAACAGGGGGCGCAGGATCGAGACGGCTACACCTTC. Amino acid sequence: CASKQGAQDRDGYTF. The rearrangement joins TRBV7-2 to TRBJ1-2; 9 bases map to TRBD1. The CDR3 spans 15 residues. Germline trimming cut 9 bases from V and 8 bases from J; bases unmatched to any gene: 16. Germline-derived CDR1 and CDR2 are SGHTA and FQGNSA. The full variable domain, in which reference TRBV7-2 and TRBJ1-2 provide the parts outside the CDR3, is GAGVSQSPSNKVTEKGKDVELRCDPISGHTALYWYRQSLGQGLEFLIYFQGNSAPDKSGLPSDRFSAERTGGSVSTLTIQRTQQEDSAVYLCASKQGAQDRDGYTFGSGTRLTVV.

The chain has TRBV7-3 and TRBJ2-5; tentative D call: TRBD1 (6 bases). CDR1 and CDR2 from the germline V gene are SGHTA and FQGTGA. V was shortened by 2 bases and J by 0 bases, with 28 bases between the two germline ends. The CDR3 covers 21 residues. The CDR3 DNA is TGTGCCAGCAGCTTATTGGGGGTTGAGGGACACCAAAACGGGTACCAAGAGACCCAGTACTTC. The encoded protein is CASSLLGVEGHQNGYQETQYF.

The chain uses TRBV27 and TRBJ1-6, with D possibly being TRBD1 (6 bases). From germline, CDR1 is MNHEY and CDR2 SMNVEV (reference sequence). The length of the CDR3 is 15 residues. V lost 5 bases and J 4 bases, leaving 12 bases between the germline ends. Here the CDR3 reads CASSRTGYYNSPLHF. In DNA form, the CDR3 reads TGTGCCAGCAGTCGAACAGGGTATTATAATTCACCCCTCCACTTT.

CDR3 nucleotide sequence: TGTGCCAGCAGTGGGGGGGGCCCGAATCAGCCCCAGCATTTT. This translates into CASSGGGPNQPQHF. J is TRBJ1-5 and V is TRBV2; D perhaps matches TRBD1 (6 bases). V was trimmed by 4 bases and J by 4 bases, leaving 11 bases between them. CDR1 is SNHLY, CDR2 FYNNEI, per germline. The CDR3 has 14 residues.

The rearrangement joins TRBV27 to TRBJ2-1; D might be TRBD1 (7 bases). Trimming left V 10 bases short and J 9 bases short, with 22 bases between. CDR1 and CDR2 from the germline V gene are MNHEY and SMNVEV (reference sequence). The CDR3 runs 14 residues. The CDR3 region is CATAQGEAGIEQFF. The CDR3 DNA follows: TGTGCCACCGCGCAGGGGGAGGCAGGTATTGAGCAGTTCTTC.

This chain uses TRBV14 with TRBJ2-7; the match to TRBD1 covers 7 bases. This CDR3 region has 15 residues. Trimming removed 5 bases from V and 3 bases from J; junction bases left unmatched: 10. Germline CDR1 and CDR2: SGHDN and FVKESK. This chain's CDR3 is CASSKSIDRDYEQYF. The CDR3, as DNA: TGTGCCAGCAGCAAATCCATCGACAGGGACTACGAGCAGTACTTC.

The rearrangement links TRBV7-9 to TRBJ1-1; D unresolved. Germline V gene sequence: CDR1 SEHNR, CDR2 FQNEAQ (reference sequence). The CDR3 is made up of 12 amino acids. The V gene lost 1 base and the J gene lost 7 bases, with 7 bases spanning the gap. CDR3 loop: CASSLDGFEAFF. Here the CDR3 DNA reads TGTGCCAGCAGCTTAGACGGGTTTGAAGCTTTCTTT. Supplemented by reference TRBV7-9 and TRBJ1-1, the full variable domain reads DTGVSQNPRHKITKRGQNVTFRCDPISEHNRLYWYRQTLGQGPEFLTYFQNEAQLEKSRLLSDRFSAERPKGSFSTLEIQRTEQGDSAMYLCASSLDGFEAFFGQGTRLTVV.

The chain combines TRBV6-5 with TRBJ1-4; no clear D. Germline V CDR1 and CDR2: MNHEY, SVGAGI. The CDR3 loop spans 15 amino acids. V lost 4 bases to trimming and J lost 7 bases, with 16 bases between them. The CDR3 region is CASSSRHRVGEKLFF. DNA for the CDR3: TGTGCCAGCAGTTCTAGACATCGGGTGGGTGAAAAACTGTTTTTT.

The chain is built from TRBV25-1 and TRBJ2-7, with 10 bases matching TRBD2. The CDR3 has 16 residues. Per the germline V gene, CDR1 is MGHDK and CDR2 is SYGVNS. J gave up 4 bases and V 1 base, and 7 bases lay outside the gene matches. CDR3 protein: CASSEWSSGRSYEQYF. CDR3 coding DNA: TGTGCCAGCAGTGAATGGAGTAGCGGGAGGTCTTACGAGCAGTACTTC.

The rearrangement joins TRBV4-3 to TRBJ2-7; 8 nucleotides match TRBD1. Germline lookup yields CDR1 LGHNA and CDR2 YSLEER. CDR3 length: 17 amino acids. V was clipped by 2 bases and J by 4 bases; unmatched bases: 13. The CDR3 protein is CASSQSFHGTGLYEQYF. Here the CDR3 DNA reads TGCGCCAGCAGCCAATCTTTCCACGGGACAGGTCTTTACGAGCAGTACTTC.

This chain uses TRBV12-1 with TRBJ1-4. TRBV12-1 is annotated as a pseudogene. The CDR3 is made up of 14 amino acids. DNA of the CDR3: TGTGCCAGCAGCTGGAGGCGGATAGGTGAAAAACTGTTTTTT. It yields the protein CASSWRRIGEKLFF.

The chain has TRBV4-1 and TRBJ2-7; 7 bases align to TRBD1. Germline V CDR1 and CDR2: MGHRA, YSYEKL. With V trimmed by 2 bases and J by 7 bases, 11 bases remained unmatched. The CDR3 runs 15 residues. The CDR3 sequence is CASSQLTGWKWEQYF. CDR3 DNA sequence: TGCGCCAGCAGCCAACTGACAGGGTGGAAATGGGAGCAGTACTTC.

V is TRBV9 and J is TRBJ2-7, with 8 positions matching TRBD2. The CDR3 has 14 amino acids. V was clipped by 2 bases and J by 6 bases; unmatched bases: 7. The germline V gene encodes CDR1 SGDLS and CDR2 YYNGEE. This CDR3 is CASSVGSGGAEQYF. Written as DNA, the CDR3 is TGTGCCAGCAGCGTGGGAAGCGGGGGCGCCGAGCAGTACTTC.

The V call is TRBV29-1, the J call TRBJ1-5, with D possibly TRBD1 on 5 matching bases. V lost 7 bases and J 9 bases, leaving 16 bases between the germline ends. The germline CDR1 and CDR2 sequences are SQVTM and ANQGSEA. The CDR3 is made up of 12 amino acids. The CDR3 reads CSAGTASSPQHF. The DNA for the CDR3 is TGCAGCGCCGGGACGGCCTCTTCGCCCCAGCATTTT.

This clone was counted between two and nine times. The chain has TRBV19 and TRBJ2-3; 13 bases fit TRBD2. V shed 6 bases, J shed 2 bases, and the junction held 8 bases outside the gene matches. Germline loops: CDR1 LNHDA, CDR2 SQIVND (reference sequence). The CDR3 consists of 17 residues. CDR3 sequence: CASSSRTSGGNTDTQYF. The DNA for the CDR3 is TGTGCCAGTAGCTCCCGGACTAGCGGGGGAAACACAGATACGCAGTATTTT.

The chain recombines TRBV7-2 with TRBJ2-7; TRBD2 matches 7 bases. CDR1 and CDR2 from the germline V gene are SGHTA and FQGNSA. The junction had 3 bases not matched to a gene; V was cut back by 4 bases and J by 6 bases. The CDR3 spans 12 residues. The CDR3: CASSYRGSEQYF. The CDR3 DNA reads as TGTGCCAGCAGCTACCGCGGGAGCGAGCAGTACTTC.

The V and J genes are TRBV7-2 and TRBJ1-3, with D unresolved. This CDR3 contains 12 residues. Germline V gene sequence: CDR1 SGHTA, CDR2 FQGNSA. V was pared by 3 bases and J by 7 bases, with 7 bases between. CDR3 sequence (DNA): TGTGCCAGCAGCTTCGATACGAACACCATATATTTT. It yields the protein CASSFDTNTIYF.